Listed here are 20 T cell receptor beta chains from one sample, sequenced in a study of blood T cell repertoires in COVID-19. The assay was immunoSEQ multiplex PCR, and TCRdb's table has in-frame clones only and misses some. The repertoire holds about 480,000 clones, with 88% as singletons. Sequenced input: PBMCs or T cells enriched from blood (not recorded which). These receptors were collected from a woman between 40 and 55 years old who had recovered from COVID-19.

V and J are TRBV19 and TRBJ2-2, with TRBD2 matching over 7 bases. The CDR3 sequence is 15 residues long. Germline CDR1 reads LNHDA; CDR2 reads SQIVND (reference sequence). V shed 7 bases and J 6 bases; nucleotides not matched to a gene: 11. The CDR3 DNA is TGTGCCAGTAAATTCGGGCTAGCGGCCGCCGGGGAGCTGTTTTTT. This gives the protein CASKFGLAAAGELFF.

This clone was recorded a few times. The rearrangement links TRBV7-8 to TRBJ2-7; 7 positions agree with TRBD2. V was clipped by 5 bases and J by 3 bases; unmatched bases: 10. The CDR3 is 15 residues long. Germline V lookup: CDR1 SGHVS, CDR2 FQNEAQ. CDR3: CASSGSGLTRYEQYF. The CDR3 DNA sequence: TGTGCCAGCAGCGGGTCGGGACTAACGCGCTACGAGCAGTACTTC.

CDR3 DNA: TGTGCCAGCAGCGCTTACAGGGAAACAACTGAAGCTTTCTTT. Translated: CASSAYRETTEAFF. The chain is built from TRBV7-6 and TRBJ1-1; TRBD1 is a possible D gene (6 bases). CDR1 and CDR2 from the germline V gene are SGHVS and FNYEAQ. V lost 5 bases, J lost 5 bases, and 15 bases lay in between. The CDR3 length is 14 residues.

The chain is built from TRBV2 and TRBJ1-2, with a possible D match to TRBD1 (6 bases). The CDR3 runs to 16 residues. Trimming removed 8 bases from V and 5 bases from J, with 24 bases in between. The V gene's germline CDR1 is SNHLY and CDR2 FYNNEI. The CDR3 DNA is TGTGCCAGCGAGATTGGGGGCGGGTCGGCTATTTATGGCTACACCTTC. It is translated as CASEIGGGSAIYGYTF.

V usage is TRBV18 and J usage is TRBJ2-1; 7 bases align to TRBD2. V was clipped by 5 bases and J by 3 bases; unmatched bases: 7. The CDR3 consists of 15 residues. CDR1 KGHSH and CDR2 LQKENI come from the germline V gene. The CDR3 sequence: CASSTLADLYNEQFF. In DNA, the CDR3 is TGTGCCAGCTCAACCCTAGCGGACCTCTACAATGAGCAGTTCTTC.

CDR3 coding DNA: TGTGCCAGCAGTCGGACAGGAAACACCGGGGAGCTGTTTTTT. The encoded protein is CASSRTGNTGELFF. The chain is built from TRBV7-9 and TRBJ2-2; 7 bases align to TRBD1. The CDR3 has 14 amino acids. Germline lookup yields CDR1 SEHNR and CDR2 FQNEAQ (reference sequence). Trimming took 6 bases from V and 2 from J; bases not matched to a gene: 3.

Details on this clone: The germline gene is not matched at one end of the junction; a read error may be the cause. The chain has TRBV7-7 and TRBJ2-1; D gene ambiguous. Germline V gene data show CDR1 as SSHAT and CDR2 as FNYEAQ (reference sequence). The CDR3 spans 13 residues. CDR3 DNA sequence: TGTGCTAGCAGCCCTTGGTCACGGGATGAGCAGTTCTTC. Protein sequence: CASSPWSRDEQFF.

This clone came up once. The rearrangement joins TRBV5-5 to TRBJ1-1; D gene uncertain. Germline assignment: CDR1 SGHKS and CDR2 YYEKEE (reference sequence). The CDR3 extends over 13 amino acids. V was clipped by 2 bases and J by 0 bases, with 5 bases between them. CDR3 loop: CASSFTVNTEAFF. Here the CDR3 DNA reads TGTGCCAGCAGCTTCACAGTGAACACTGAAGCTTTCTTT.

The table lists this clone with a few counts. The V gene is TRBV20-1, the J gene TRBJ2-7, with 11 bases that match TRBD2. The CDR3 has 14 residues. V shed 3 bases, J shed 7 bases, and the junction held 8 bases outside the gene matches. In germline, CDR1 is DFQATT, CDR2 SNEGSKA (reference sequence). The DNA for the CDR3 is TGCAGTGCTAGTAGCGGGAGGGCCCTCCGGGAGCAGTACTTC. It codes for CSASSGRALREQYF.

The genes are TRBV4-1 and TRBJ1-2; tentative D call: TRBD1 (6 bases). The CDR3 sequence is 15 residues long. Between the trimmed V and J ends, which lost 0 bases and 2 bases, there was a span of 10 bases. Germline loops: CDR1 MGHRA, CDR2 YSYEKL. The CDR3 sequence is CASSQEPGANYGYTF. The DNA of the CDR3 is TGCGCCAGCAGCCAAGAACCAGGGGCCAACTATGGCTACACCTTC.

A single count supports this clone. The chain is built from TRBV18 and TRBJ2-2; a weak D match, TRBD1 (5 bases). V dropped 0 bases and J dropped 5 bases, with 13 bases sitting between them. The CDR3 contains 16 residues. Germline V gene data show CDR1 as KGHSH and CDR2 as LQKENI. CDR3 protein: CASSPPGARETGELFF. The CDR3, as DNA: TGTGCCAGCTCACCACCAGGGGCGCGAGAAACCGGGGAGCTGTTTTTT.

The V call is TRBV19, the J call TRBJ2-7; 12 bases line up with TRBD2. CDR1 and CDR2 (germline): LNHDA, SQIVND (reference sequence). This CDR3 has 18 amino acids. J was trimmed by 3 bases and V by 3 bases; bases with no gene match: 12. The CDR3 coding sequence is TGTGCCAGTAGTATCCATACCCCGACTAGCGGGAGTTACTACGAGCAGTACTTC. Translation: CASSIHTPTSGSYYEQYF.

This sequence joins TRBV24-1 and TRBJ2-1, with D possibly TRBD2 on 5 matching bases. The CDR3 consists of 14 residues. The germline gives CDR1 KGHDR, CDR2 SFDVKD. Between the trimmed V and J ends, which lost 4 bases and 7 bases, there was a span of 13 bases. Here the CDR3 reads CATSETTEGNEQFF. The CDR3 DNA follows: TGTGCCACCAGTGAAACCACCGAGGGTAATGAGCAGTTCTTC.

The rearrangement links TRBV28 to TRBJ1-6; D not resolved. Germline V gene lookup returns CDR1 MDHEN and CDR2 SYDVKM. V was trimmed by 6 bases and J by 9 bases, leaving 12 bases between them. The CDR3 totals 13 residues. The CDR3: CASSEVGGSPLHF. The DNA of the CDR3 is TGTGCCAGCAGCGAGGTTGGCGGTTCACCCCTCCACTTT. Complete variable domain (other parts from reference TRBV28 and TRBJ1-6): DVKVTQSSRYLVKRTGEKVFLECVQDMDHENMFWYRQDPGLGLRLIYFSYDVKMKEKGDIPEGYSVSREKKERFSLILESASTNQTSMYLCASSEVGGSPLHFGNGTRLTVT.

The chain is built from TRBV9 and TRBJ2-7; D not resolved. Between the trimmed V and J ends, which lost 0 bases and 10 bases, there was a span of 11 bases. Germline CDR1 SGDLS, CDR2 YYNGEE. The CDR3 length is 12 residues. The CDR3 reads CASSVDGVVQYF. The CDR3 DNA sequence: TGTGCCAGCAGCGTAGACGGAGTAGTCCAGTACTTC.

The chain carries TRBV27 and TRBJ1-2, with a tentative D call TRBD1 (5 bases). The CDR3 totals 14 residues. In germline, CDR1 is MNHEY, CDR2 SMNVEV (reference sequence). V was pared by 1 base and J by 2 bases, with 8 bases between. The CDR3 loop reads CASSLLPGNYGYTF. The CDR3 DNA follows: TGTGCCAGCAGTTTATTACCAGGGAACTATGGCTACACCTTC.

This clone was detected only once. The rearrangement links TRBV5-6 to TRBJ2-5; D is uncertain. V was clipped by 4 bases and J by 2 bases, with 15 bases between them. The CDR3 is 15 residues long. Per germline, CDR1 SGHDT and CDR2 YYEEEE. The CDR3 sequence is CASSRVGSLQETQYF. In DNA, the CDR3 is TGTGCCAGCAGCCGGGTAGGTTCCCTACAAGAGACCCAGTACTTC.

The chain carries TRBV6-5 and TRBJ2-1; no firm D call. Per germline, CDR1 MNHEY and CDR2 SVGAGI. Trimming pared 7 bases from V and 4 bases from J, leaving 14 bases between. This CDR3 has 14 residues. The CDR3 sequence: CASMIGSFYNEQFF. DNA of the CDR3: TGTGCCAGCATGATCGGTAGTTTTTACAATGAGCAGTTCTTC.

In DNA, the CDR3 is TGTGCCAGCAGCCAAGGTTCCGGGGGTGACTCTGGAAACACCATATATTTT. Protein: CASSQGSGGDSGNTIYF. The J gene is TRBJ1-3, the V gene TRBV4-2, with D possibly matching TRBD1 (5 bases). The CDR3 covers 17 residues. V was trimmed by 1 base and J by 0 bases, leaving 13 bases between them. Looked up from germline, CDR1 is LGHNA and CDR2 is YNFKEQ.

V gene TRBV19 combines with J gene TRBJ1-5, with 7 bases aligning to TRBD1. V trimming: 3 bases; J trimming: 5 bases; junction bases outside the gene matches: 4. This CDR3 region has 14 residues. Germline V lookup: CDR1 LNHDA, CDR2 SQIVND (reference sequence). For the CDR3, the DNA is TGTGCCAGTAGTATGAAGGGGGCGGATCAGCCCCAGCATTTT. Translating it yields CASSMKGADQPQHF.